The rows below give T cell receptor beta chains drawn from one sample of a study of T cell responses to AZD1222 COVID-19 vaccine. Assay: immunoSEQ multiplex PCR; the TCRdb copy retains only in-frame clones and omits some. Of 120,000 to 150,000 clones in the sample, roughly 88% were seen once. Sequencing was performed on peripheral blood, taken on day 0 of AZD1222 vaccination. These receptors were collected from an adult in good health. The CDR3 runs from the conserved cysteine through the conserved F or W. D genes are given only for firm matches. Clone size is not always given. Where it is, it says once, few, many or a class for expanded clones.

>NA|TRBV7-9|NA|TRBJ2-7
CASSPGRGGSSYEQYF
TGTGCCAGCAGCCCCGGCAGGGGGGGAAGCTCCTACGAGCAGTACTTC
>NA|TRBV19|few|TRBJ1-4
CARPPGRTCEKLFF
TGTGCCAGACCCCCCGGTAGGACTTGCGAAAAACTGTTTTTT
>NA|TRBV2|NA|TRBJ1-1
CASTRANTEAFF
TGTGCCAGCACCAGGGCGAACACTGAAGCTTTCTTT
>NA|TRBV11-2|NA|TRBJ1-1
CASSFMGSRGNTEAFF
TGTGCCAGCAGCTTCATGGGGTCGAGGGGGAACACTGAAGCTTTCTTT
>TRBD1|TRBV5-8|NA|TRBJ1-5
CASSSGTGSNQPQHF
TGTGCCAGCAGCTCCGGGACAGGGAGCAATCAGCCCCAGCATTTT
>TRBD1|TRBV10-3|NA|TRBJ1-1
CAISESGTGEDTEAFF
TGTGCCATCAGTGAGTCGGGGACAGGGGAGGACACTGAAGCTTTCTTT
>TRBD1|TRBV3-1/TRBV3-2|NA|TRBJ2-7
CASSQAGTVPGQYF
TGTGCCAGCAGCCAAGCCGGGACAGTCCCAGGTCAGTACTTC
>NA|TRBV7-2|few|TRBJ1-5
CASSPQLGGNQPQHF
TGTGCCAGCAGCCCCCAGTTGGGTGGCAATCAGCCCCAGCATTTT
>NA|TRBV19|NA|TRBJ1-6
CASKERYNSPLHF
TGTGCCAGTAAGGAGCGCTATAATTCACCCCTCCACTTT
>NA|TRBV7-9|NA|TRBJ1-2
CASSHAEGYGYTF
TGTGCCAGCAGTCATGCTGAGGGTTATGGCTACACCTTC
>NA|TRBV28|NA|TRBJ2-7
CASSAPGQGGDEQYF
TGTGCCAGCAGTGCCCCCGGACAGGGAGGGGACGAGCAGTACTTC
>NA|TRBV9|NA|TRBJ2-7
CASSVGQGYYEQYF
TGTGCCAGCAGCGTAGGTCAGGGCTACTACGAGCAGTACTTC
>NA|TRBV5-1|few|TRBJ2-1
CASSLAFVGTYNEQFF
TGCGCCAGCAGCTTGGCCTTTGTCGGGACCTACAATGAGCAGTTCTTC
>TRBD1|TRBV6-2/TRBV6-3|few|TRBJ2-3
CASSYSTTGLSTDTQYF
TGTGCCAGCAGTTACTCCACGACAGGGCTTAGCACAGATACGCAGTATTTT
>NA|TRBV7-8|NA|TRBJ1-1
CASSPSIGSTEAFF
TGTGCCAGCAGCCCCAGCATAGGTTCAACTGAAGCTTTCTTT
>NA|TRBV4-1|NA|TRBJ2-1
CASGSMFGVREQFF
TGCGCCAGCGGCTCAATGTTTGGAGTAAGGGAGCAGTTCTTC
>NA|TRBV15|NA|TRBJ1-3
CATSRDITGSGNTIYF
TGTGCCACCAGCAGAGATATCACGGGTTCCGGAAACACCATATATTTT
>NA|TRBV29-1|NA|TRBJ1-3
CSVLEHSRNTIYF
TGCAGCGTCTTAGAGCATTCGAGAAACACCATATATTTT
>TRBD1|TRBV4-2|NA|TRBJ2-7
CASSQGRQGAGDSYEQYF
TGTGCCAGCAGCCAGGGTCGACAGGGGGCAGGGGATTCCTACGAGCAGTACTTC
>NA|TRBV5-6|NA|TRBJ1-2
CASSPAGGYYGYTF
TGTGCCAGCAGCCCAGCCGGTGGGTACTATGGCTACACCTTC
>TRBD1|TRBV18|NA|TRBJ2-7
CASSPLTPGQVYEQYF
TGTGCCAGCTCACCCCTCACGCCGGGACAGGTCTACGAGCAGTACTTC
>NA|TRBV6-6|NA|TRBJ1-1
CASSYSTRGTEAFF
TGTGCCAGCAGTTACTCGACGAGGGGTACTGAAGCTTTCTTT
>TRBD1|TRBV24-1|NA|TRBJ2-1
CATSEAGTGGNEQFF
TGTGCCACCAGTGAGGCGGGGACAGGGGGTAATGAGCAGTTCTTC
>TRBD2|TRBV9|NA|TRBJ2-1
CASTVGAGGISEQFF
TGTGCCAGCACCGTAGGTGCGGGGGGTATAAGTGAGCAGTTCTTC
>NA|TRBV6-5|NA|TRBJ1-2
CASSYVVGGNYGYTF
TGTGCCAGCAGTTACGTTGTGGGGGGAAACTATGGCTACACCTTC
>NA|TRBV19|NA|TRBJ2-3
CASSIWSGFTDTQYF
TGTGCCAGTAGTATCTGGTCCGGATTCACAGATACGCAGTATTTT
>TRBD1|TRBV7-2|NA|TRBJ1-2
CASSSRGQDKAYGYTF
TGTGCCAGCAGCTCGAGGGGGCAGGACAAGGCCTATGGCTACACCTTC
>NA|TRBV7-2|NA|TRBJ1-1
CASSFHMNTEAFF
TGTGCCAGCAGCTTTCACATGAACACTGAAGCTTTCTTT
>NA|TRBV19|NA|TRBJ1-2
CASRMGNGPYGYTF
TGTGCCAGTAGGATGGGGAACGGGCCCTATGGCTACACCTTC
>NA|TRBV10-1|NA|TRBJ2-3
CASDPPLGEDTQYF
TGCGCCAGCGACCCCCCCCTGGGGGAAGATACGCAGTATTTT
>NA|TRBV24-1|NA|TRBJ1-2
CATGEGSNYGYTF
TGTGCCACCGGTGAGGGGTCCAACTATGGCTACACCTTC
>NA|TRBV25-1|NA|TRBJ1-5
CASRDSYSNQPQHF
TGTGCCAGCAGGGACAGTTATAGCAATCAGCCCCAGCATTTT
>TRBD2|TRBV7-2|NA|TRBJ2-4
CASSFDSGDKNIQYF
TGTGCCAGCAGCTTCGATAGCGGGGACAAAAACATTCAGTACTTC
>TRBD1|TRBV15|NA|TRBJ1-5
CATSRGTGGSQPQHF
TGTGCCACCAGCAGGGGGACAGGGGGGTCGCAGCCCCAGCATTTT
>NA|TRBV9|NA|TRBJ1-2
CASSNSGGYTF
TGTGCCAGCAGCAATAGTGGGGGCTACACCTTC
>NA|TRBV7-9|NA|TRBJ1-6
CASSLTLSNSPLHF
TGTGCCAGCAGCTTAACGCTCAGTAATTCACCCCTCCACTTT
>TRBD2|TRBV19|NA|TRBJ2-2
CASSTRLAGRTGELFF
TGTGCCAGTAGTACTCGCTTAGCGGGGCGCACCGGGGAGCTGTTTTTT
>NA|TRBV7-9|once|TRBJ1-5
CASSLVGGSNQPQHF
TGTGCCAGCAGCTTAGTCGGAGGGAGCAATCAGCCCCAGCATTTT
>TRBD1|TRBV7-6|NA|TRBJ1-3
CASSLSFRDRGSNTIYF
TGTGCCAGCAGCTTGAGTTTCCGGGACAGGGGGTCAAACACCATATATTTT
>NA|TRBV25-1|NA|TRBJ1-6
CASKQQNSPLHF
TGTGCCAGCAAACAGCAGAATTCACCCCTCCACTTT
>TRBD1|TRBV19|NA|TRBJ1-2
CASSTGTGLSYGYTF
TGTGCCAGTAGTACGGGGACAGGTCTTTCCTATGGCTACACCTTC
>NA|TRBV12-3/TRBV12-4|NA|TRBJ2-7
CASSFTGEQYF
TGTGCCAGCAGTTTTACTGGGGAGCAGTACTTC
>TRBD1|TRBV7-9|NA|TRBJ1-4
CASSLTGPNEKLFF
TGTGCCAGCAGCTTGACAGGGCCTAATGAAAAACTGTTTTTT
>TRBD1|TRBV10-1|NA|TRBJ1-1
CARGTDEAFF
TGCGCCAGGGGGACAGATGAAGCTTTCTTT
>NA|TRBV30|NA|TRBJ1-2
CAWTARTGGYTF
TGTGCCTGGACCGCTAGGACGGGTGGCTACACCTTC
>NA|TRBV2|NA|TRBJ1-3
CASFPGHSGNTIYF
TGTGCCAGCTTTCCAGGGCACTCTGGAAACACCATATATTTT
>TRBD1|TRBV11-2|NA|TRBJ1-5
CASSSRGLGNQPQHF
TGTGCCAGCAGCTCGAGGGGGCTTGGCAATCAGCCCCAGCATTTT